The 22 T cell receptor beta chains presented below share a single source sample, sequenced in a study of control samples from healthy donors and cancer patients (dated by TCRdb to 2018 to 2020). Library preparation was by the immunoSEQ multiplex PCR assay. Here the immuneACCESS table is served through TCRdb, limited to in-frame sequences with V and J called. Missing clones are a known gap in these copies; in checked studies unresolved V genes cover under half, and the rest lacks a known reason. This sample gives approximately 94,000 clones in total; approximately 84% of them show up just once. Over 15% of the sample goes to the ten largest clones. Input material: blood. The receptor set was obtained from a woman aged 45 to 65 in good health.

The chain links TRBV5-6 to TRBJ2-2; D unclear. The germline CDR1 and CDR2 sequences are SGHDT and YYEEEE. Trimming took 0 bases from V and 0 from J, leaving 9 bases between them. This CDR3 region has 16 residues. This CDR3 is CASSLAGTANTGELFF. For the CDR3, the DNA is TGTGCCAGCAGCTTGGCGGGCACTGCGAACACCGGGGAGCTGTTTTTT.

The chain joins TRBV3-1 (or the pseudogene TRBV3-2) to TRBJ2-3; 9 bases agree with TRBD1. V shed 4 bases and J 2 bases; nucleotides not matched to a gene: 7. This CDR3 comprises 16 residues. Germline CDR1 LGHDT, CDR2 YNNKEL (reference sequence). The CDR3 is CASSPDRTGATDTQYF. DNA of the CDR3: TGTGCCAGCAGCCCCGACCGGACAGGGGCCACAGATACGCAGTATTTT.

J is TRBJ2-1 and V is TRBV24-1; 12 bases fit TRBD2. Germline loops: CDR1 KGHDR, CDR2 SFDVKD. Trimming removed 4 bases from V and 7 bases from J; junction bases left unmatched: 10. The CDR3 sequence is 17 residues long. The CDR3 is CATSEASGRAVPNEQFF. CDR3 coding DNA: TGTGCCACCAGTGAGGCTAGCGGGAGGGCCGTCCCGAATGAGCAGTTCTTC.

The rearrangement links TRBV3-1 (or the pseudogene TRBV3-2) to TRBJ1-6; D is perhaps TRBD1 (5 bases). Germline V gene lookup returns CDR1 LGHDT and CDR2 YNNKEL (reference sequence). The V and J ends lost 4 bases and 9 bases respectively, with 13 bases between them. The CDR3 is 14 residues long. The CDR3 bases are TGTGCCAGCAGCCGGGGGGGGACGGGTTCACCCCTCCACTTT. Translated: CASSRGGTGSPLHF.

CDR3 region: CASGDRASGYTF. CDR3 coding DNA: TGTGCCAGTGGAGACAGGGCTTCCGGCTACACCTTC. The chain recombines TRBV19 with TRBJ1-2; 7 nucleotides match TRBD1. Germline CDR1 LNHDA, CDR2 SQIVND (reference sequence). The CDR3 spans 12 residues. V dropped 8 bases and J dropped 8; count of bases not matched to a gene: 8.

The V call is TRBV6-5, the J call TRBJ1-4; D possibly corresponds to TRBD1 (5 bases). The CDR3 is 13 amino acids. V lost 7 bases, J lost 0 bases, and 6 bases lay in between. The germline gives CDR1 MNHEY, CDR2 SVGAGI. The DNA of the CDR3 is TGTGCCAGCAAGGGGACAACTAATGAAAAACTGTTTTTT. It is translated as CASKGTTNEKLFF.

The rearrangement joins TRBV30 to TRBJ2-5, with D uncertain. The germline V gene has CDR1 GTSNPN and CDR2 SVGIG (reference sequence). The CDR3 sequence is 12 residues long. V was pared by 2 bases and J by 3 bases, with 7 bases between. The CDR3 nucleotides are TGTGCCTGGAGTTTCGCTAAAGAGACCCAGTACTTC. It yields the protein CAWSFAKETQYF.

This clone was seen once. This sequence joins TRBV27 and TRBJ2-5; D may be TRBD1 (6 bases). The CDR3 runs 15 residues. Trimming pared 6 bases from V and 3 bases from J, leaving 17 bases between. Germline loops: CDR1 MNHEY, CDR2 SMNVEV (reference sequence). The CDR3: CASRPRVQGKETQYF. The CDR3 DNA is TGTGCCAGCAGACCTCGCGTCCAGGGGAAAGAGACCCAGTACTTC.

The CDR3 bases are TGTGCCACCAGTGAATCCCAGGGGCCTACGAATGAGCAGTTCTTC. Protein sequence: CATSESQGPTNEQFF. The chain is built from TRBV24-1 and TRBJ2-1, with D perhaps matching TRBD1 (6 bases). V was shortened by 4 bases and J by 7 bases, with 16 bases between the two germline ends. This CDR3 region has 15 residues. Germline V gene data show CDR1 as KGHDR and CDR2 as SFDVKD.

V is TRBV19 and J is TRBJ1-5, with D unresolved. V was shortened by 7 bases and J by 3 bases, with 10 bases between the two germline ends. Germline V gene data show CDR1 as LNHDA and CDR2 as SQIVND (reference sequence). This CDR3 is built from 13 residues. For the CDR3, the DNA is TGTGCCAGTACGAGGGAGGCCAATCAGCCCCAGCATTTT. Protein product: CASTREANQPQHF.

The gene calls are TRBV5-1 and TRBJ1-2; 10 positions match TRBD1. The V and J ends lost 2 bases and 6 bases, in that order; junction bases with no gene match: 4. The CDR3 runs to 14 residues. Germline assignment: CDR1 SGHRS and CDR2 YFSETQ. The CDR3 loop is CASSFETGGDGYTF. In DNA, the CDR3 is TGCGCCAGCAGCTTCGAGACAGGGGGCGATGGCTACACCTTC.

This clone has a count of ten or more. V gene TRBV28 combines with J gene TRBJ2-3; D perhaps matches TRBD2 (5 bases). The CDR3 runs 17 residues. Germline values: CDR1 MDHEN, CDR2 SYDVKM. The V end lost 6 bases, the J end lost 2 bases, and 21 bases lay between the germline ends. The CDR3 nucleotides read TGTGCCAGCAGCCCGACCGGGATAGCTCTAAACACAGATACGCAGTATTTT. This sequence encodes CASSPTGIALNTDTQYF.

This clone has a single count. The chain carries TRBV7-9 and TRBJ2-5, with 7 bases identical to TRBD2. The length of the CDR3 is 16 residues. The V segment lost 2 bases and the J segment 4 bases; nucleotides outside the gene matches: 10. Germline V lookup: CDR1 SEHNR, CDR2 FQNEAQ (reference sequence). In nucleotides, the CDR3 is TGTGCCAGCAGCTTATTTACTGGGGGGGACGGAGAGACCCAGTACTTC. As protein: CASSLFTGGDGETQYF.

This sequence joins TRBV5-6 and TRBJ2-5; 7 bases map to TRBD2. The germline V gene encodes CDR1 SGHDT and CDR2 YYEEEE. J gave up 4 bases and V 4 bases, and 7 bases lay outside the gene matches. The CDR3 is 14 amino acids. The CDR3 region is CASSTTSPGETQYF. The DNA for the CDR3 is TGTGCCAGCAGCACGACTAGCCCCGGAGAGACCCAGTACTTC.

This CDR3 is CASSDPAGTGSTDTQYF. CDR3 DNA sequence: TGTGCCAGCAGTGACCCCGCCGGGACGGGATCCACAGATACGCAGTATTTT. The chain is built from TRBV25-1 and TRBJ2-3; tentatively, D is TRBD1 or TRBD2 (5 bases each). This CDR3 spans 17 amino acids. The germline CDR1 and CDR2 sequences are MGHDK and SYGVNS. The V end was cut by 3 bases, the J end by 2 bases, with 18 bases between.

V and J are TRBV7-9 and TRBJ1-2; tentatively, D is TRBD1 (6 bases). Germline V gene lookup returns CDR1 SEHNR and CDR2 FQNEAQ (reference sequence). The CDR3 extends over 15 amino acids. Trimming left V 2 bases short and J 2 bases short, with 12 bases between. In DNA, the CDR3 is TGTGCCAGCAGCTTATCGGGACACATAAACTATGGCTACACCTTC. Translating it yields CASSLSGHINYGYTF.

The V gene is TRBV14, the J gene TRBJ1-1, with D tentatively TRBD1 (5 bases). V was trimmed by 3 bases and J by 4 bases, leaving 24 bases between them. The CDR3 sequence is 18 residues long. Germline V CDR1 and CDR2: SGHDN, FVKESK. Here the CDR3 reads CASSQERAAGWFITEAFF. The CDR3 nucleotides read TGTGCCAGCAGCCAGGAAAGGGCGGCAGGGTGGTTCATCACTGAAGCTTTCTTT. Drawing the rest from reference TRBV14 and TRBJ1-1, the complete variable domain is EAGVTQFPSHSVIEKGQTVTLRCDPISGHDNLYWYRRVMGKEIKFLLHFVKESKQDESGMPNNRFLAERTGGTYSTLKVQPAELEDSGVYFCASSQERAAGWFITEAFFGQGTRLTVV.

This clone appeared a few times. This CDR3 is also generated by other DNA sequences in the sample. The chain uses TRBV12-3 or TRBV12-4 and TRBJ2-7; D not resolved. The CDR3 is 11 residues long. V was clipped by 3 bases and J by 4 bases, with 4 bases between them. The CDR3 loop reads CASSLGYEQYV. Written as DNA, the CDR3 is TGTGCCAGCAGTTTGGGATACGAGCAGTACGTC.

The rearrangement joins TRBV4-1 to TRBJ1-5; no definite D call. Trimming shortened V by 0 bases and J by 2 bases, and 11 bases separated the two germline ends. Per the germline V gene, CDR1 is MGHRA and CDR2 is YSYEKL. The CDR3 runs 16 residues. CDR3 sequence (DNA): TGCGCCAGCAGCCAAGAAAGGGCCGGGGGCAATCAGCCCCAGCATTTT. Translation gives CASSQERAGGNQPQHF.

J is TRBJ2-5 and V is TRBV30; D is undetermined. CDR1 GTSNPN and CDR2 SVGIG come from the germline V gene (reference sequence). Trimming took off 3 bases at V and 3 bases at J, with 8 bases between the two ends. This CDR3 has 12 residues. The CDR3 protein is CAWRGREETQYF. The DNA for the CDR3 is TGTGCCTGGAGAGGGCGAGAAGAGACCCAGTACTTC. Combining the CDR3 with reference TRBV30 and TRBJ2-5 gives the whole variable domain SQTIHQWPATLVQPVGSPLSLECTVEGTSNPNLYWYRQAAGRGLQLLFYSVGIGQISSEVPQNLSASRPQDRQFILSSKKLLLSDSGFYLCAWRGREETQYFGPGTRLLVL.

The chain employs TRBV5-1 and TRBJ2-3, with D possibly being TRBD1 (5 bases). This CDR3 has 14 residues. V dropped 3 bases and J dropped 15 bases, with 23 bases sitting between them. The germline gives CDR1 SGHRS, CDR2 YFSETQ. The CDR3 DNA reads TGCGCCAGCAGCTCCGGAGTGGGGAAGGGGCTCTACTATTTT. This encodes CASSSGVGKGLYYF.

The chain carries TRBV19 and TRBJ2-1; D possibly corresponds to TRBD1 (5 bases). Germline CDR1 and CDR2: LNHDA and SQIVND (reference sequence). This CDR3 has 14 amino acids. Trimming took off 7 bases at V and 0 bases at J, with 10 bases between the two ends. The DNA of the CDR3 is TGTGCCAGTAAGAAGGGGTCCTCCTACAATGAGCAGTTCTTC. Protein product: CASKKGSSYNEQFF. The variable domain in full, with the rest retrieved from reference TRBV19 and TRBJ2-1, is DGGITQSPKYLFRKEGQNVTLSCEQNLNHDAMYWYRQDPGQGLRLIYYSQIVNDFQKGDIAEGYSVSREKKESFPLTVTSAQKNPTAFYLCASKKGSSYNEQFFGPGTRLTVL.